This T cell receptor beta chain is drawn from a study of T cell changes during pregnancy in multiple sclerosis. This clone was seen more than once but under ten times. Method: immunoSEQ multiplex PCR; TCRdb's copy keeps in-frame clones and lacks some. The repertoire holds fewer than 15,000 clones, with around nine tenths as singletons. The CDR3 extends over 15 amino acids. Sample: CD8+ T cells from peripheral blood mononuclear cells, taken in the first trimester of pregnancy. The clonotype was recovered from a female donor with multiple sclerosis, enrolled in a pregnancy study. The chain couples TRBV21-1 to TRBJ1-2; the table's D gene call, TRBD1, was not cross checked with the DNA. TRBV21-1 is designated a pseudogene. CDR3: CASSFGPGCNYGYTF. In nucleotides, the CDR3 is TGTGCCAGCAGCTTCGGCCCAGGGTGTAACTATGGCTACACCTTC.